Included here is one T cell receptor beta chain sequence, with context. The antigen is undetermined. This entry belongs to a study of shared clonotypes between healthy human individuals. General study results and limits: Sequencing of the sorted subsets was shown by rarefaction to be incomplete despite large depth. Across subsets, estimated richness was generally greater for naive than for memory populations.

Donors included only healthy HIV-negative adults lacking recent acute infections or vaccinations. The V end was cut by 4 bases, the J end by 1 base, with 4 bases between. The CDR3 consists of 12 residues. From germline, CDR1 is MNHEY and CDR2 SVGAGI. Sequencing was performed with immunoSEQ multiplex PCR; in TCRdb, only in-frame clones are kept and a portion is missing. The table lists fewer than 3 million clones, 85% to 95% of them singletons. The chain combines TRBV6-5 with TRBJ1-2, with no clear D. The source of this sequence is a man younger than 35 in good health. Some clones in this sample may be carry-over from other donors' samples. Specimen: naive CD4+ T cells from PBMCs. Subset denoted: CD45RA+ positively selected. The CDR3 spells CASSLNNYGYTF. The CDR3, as DNA: TGTGCCAGCAGTTTGAATAACTATGGCTACACCTTC.